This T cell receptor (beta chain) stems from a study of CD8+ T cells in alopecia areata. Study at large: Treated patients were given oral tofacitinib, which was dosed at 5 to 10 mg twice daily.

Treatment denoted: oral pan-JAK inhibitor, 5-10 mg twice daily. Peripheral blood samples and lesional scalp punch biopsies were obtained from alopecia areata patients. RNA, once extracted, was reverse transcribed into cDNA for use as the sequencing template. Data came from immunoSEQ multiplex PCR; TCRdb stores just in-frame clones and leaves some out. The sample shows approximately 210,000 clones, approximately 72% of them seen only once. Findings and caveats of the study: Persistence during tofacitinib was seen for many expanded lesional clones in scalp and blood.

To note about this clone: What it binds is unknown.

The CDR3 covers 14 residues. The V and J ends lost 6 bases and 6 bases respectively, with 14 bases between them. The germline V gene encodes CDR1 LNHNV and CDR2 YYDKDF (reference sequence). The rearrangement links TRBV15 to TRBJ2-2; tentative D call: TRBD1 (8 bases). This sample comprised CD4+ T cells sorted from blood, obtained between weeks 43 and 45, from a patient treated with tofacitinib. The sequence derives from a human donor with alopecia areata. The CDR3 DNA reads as TGTGCCACCAGAGCGGGACAGGCTCCCGGGGAGCTGTTTTTT. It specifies CATRAGQAPGELFF.